This T cell receptor (beta chain) was sequenced for a study of post-analysis software for immune sequencing data. Study conclusions and caveats: Roughly 5 TRBV segments, TRBV5-6, TRBV5-1 and TRBV20-1 among them, were found more frequent in patients than controls.

CDR3 length equals 17 residues. V was trimmed by 3 bases and J by 0 bases, leaving 17 bases between them. Per the germline V gene, CDR1 is SGDLS and CDR2 is YYNGEE. As to this clonotype: As yet, its antigen is unknown.

Prepared TCR beta cDNA libraries contained unique molecular identifiers. TCRdb passed the PCR reads through MiXCR, listing each CDR3 protein once. This table has over 150,000 distinct CDR3 sequences, around 36% appearing once. This TCR was recovered from a girl aged 10-17 years with multiple sclerosis. Sequencing used blood, obtained after autologous hematopoietic stem cell transplantation. This chain links TRBV9 with TRBJ2-3; unclear D gene. The CDR3 loop is CASSDPLVSESTDTQYF. CDR3 DNA: TGTGCCAGCAGCGACCCTCTAGTGTCGGAGAGCACAGATACGCAGTATTTT.